The 32 T cell receptor beta chains in this list originate from one sample, sequenced in a study of shared clonotypes between healthy human individuals. Using immunoSEQ multiplex PCR, the repertoire was profiled, and TCRdb retains in-frame clones only, with some absent. The data show about 2.3 million clones, with under 95% seen just once and around 0.35% held by the top ten. Sequencing was performed on naive CD4+ T cells from PBMCs. Subset in this sample: CD45RA+ positively selected. The receptor set was obtained from a man between 18 and 35 years old in good health. Some clones in this sample may be carry-over from other donors' samples.

This chain connects TRBV6-1 to TRBJ1-5; 8 positions match TRBD1. The trim removed 6 bases at V and 5 bases at J, leaving 6 bases unmatched. This CDR3 region has 14 residues. Germline V gives CDR1 MNHNS, CDR2 SASEGT. CDR3 sequence reads: CASRVGTGDQPQHF. CDR3 bases: TGTGCCAGCAGGGTCGGGACAGGCGATCAGCCCCAGCATTTT.

The rearrangement joins TRBV11-2 to TRBJ2-7; possibly TRBD2 for D (6 bases). Per the germline V gene, CDR1 is SGHAT and CDR2 is FQNNGV. The length of the CDR3 is 14 residues. The V gene lost 5 bases and the J gene lost 0 bases, with 11 bases spanning the gap. CDR3 sequence reads: CASSGTLSSYEQYF. CDR3 bases: TGTGCCAGCAGCGGGACTCTGTCCTCCTACGAGCAGTACTTC.

This chain joins TRBV6-6 and TRBJ1-6; a weak D match, TRBD1 (6 bases). V lost 0 bases and J 8 bases, leaving 14 bases between the germline ends. Germline assignment: CDR1 MNHNY and CDR2 SVGAGI (reference sequence). The CDR3 has 16 amino acids. CDR3 region: CASSYSGGATYSPLHF. The CDR3, as DNA: TGTGCCAGCAGTTACTCGGGGGGCGCGACCTATTCACCCCTCCACTTT.

The count of this clone is one. This specimen includes other DNA sequences encoding the same CDR3. The J gene is TRBJ2-7, the V gene TRBV5-1, with D perhaps matching TRBD1 (5 bases). Germline V gene lookup returns CDR1 SGHRS and CDR2 YFSETQ. Trimming pared 4 bases from V and 4 bases from J, leaving 12 bases between. The CDR3 runs to 13 residues. The CDR3 DNA sequence: TGCGCCAGCAGCCCATCAGGGCCGTACGAGCAGTACTTC. Amino acid sequence: CASSPSGPYEQYF.

J is TRBJ2-4 and V is TRBV6-5, with 7 bases fitting TRBD2. Germline CDR1 is MNHEY and CDR2 is SVGAGI. This CDR3 spans 14 amino acids. Unmatched junction bases numbered 0, after V lost 4 bases and J lost 0 bases. The CDR3 reads CASSSGGAKNIQYF. DNA of the CDR3: TGTGCCAGCAGTTCGGGGGGAGCCAAAAACATTCAGTACTTC.

The chain carries TRBV29-1 and TRBJ2-3, with unresolved D. The CDR3 contains 18 residues. V lost 2 bases, J lost 2 bases, and 23 bases lay in between. The germline V gene has CDR1 SQVTM and CDR2 ANQGSEA. Here the CDR3 DNA reads TGCAGCGTTGAAAGGTTTTCCCTAGAGTCTATTAACACAGATACGCAGTATTTT. It yields the protein CSVERFSLESINTDTQYF.

This chain links TRBV5-1 with TRBJ2-1, with 11 positions matching TRBD2. CDR1 and CDR2 from the germline V gene are SGHRS and YFSETQ. V gave up 4 bases and J gave up 2 bases; unmatched junction bases: 17. The CDR3 is 20 amino acids. Here the CDR3 reads CASSPSPKRGLADTYNEQFF. CDR3 nucleotides: TGCGCCAGCAGCCCCTCCCCCAAGAGGGGACTAGCGGACACCTACAATGAGCAGTTCTTC.

This chain uses TRBV29-1 with TRBJ1-1, with D unresolved. The CDR3 runs 14 residues. Germline CDR1 SQVTM, CDR2 ANQGSEA. V lost 3 bases and J lost 2, with 13 bases in between. The DNA of the CDR3 is TGCAGCGTTGATTACTATGGTATTAACACTGAAGCTTTCTTT. Translation: CSVDYYGINTEAFF.

V gene TRBV7-8 combines with J gene TRBJ1-2; the D gene is possibly TRBD1 (6 bases). V dropped 5 bases and J dropped 0 bases, with 13 bases sitting between them. Germline assignment: CDR1 SGHVS and CDR2 FQNEAQ. CDR3 length: 15 amino acids. CDR3 bases: TGTGCCAGCAGCCCCTTGGGGGGGCCTAACTATGGCTACACCTTC. As protein: CASSPLGGPNYGYTF.

This clone was detected once. CDR3 in amino acids: CATSRDYPGTLRQGGNTIYF. The CDR3 coding sequence is TGTGCCACCAGCAGAGATTATCCTGGCACCCTTAGACAGGGAGGAAACACCATATATTTT. The V gene is TRBV15, the J gene TRBJ1-3, with 7 nucleotides matching TRBD1. The length of the CDR3 is 20 residues. Losses at the gene ends were 0 bases for V and 4 bases for J; bases not matched to a gene: 18. Germline CDR1 LNHNV, CDR2 YYDKDF (reference sequence). Full variable domain (outside the CDR3, taken from reference TRBV15 and TRBJ1-3): DAMVIQNPRYQVTQFGKPVTLSCSQTLNHNVMYWYQQKSSQAPKLLFHYYDKDFNNEADTPDNFQSRRPNTSFCFLDIRSPGLGDTAMYLCATSRDYPGTLRQGGNTIYFGEGSWLTVV.

The chain employs TRBV28 and TRBJ2-2, with TRBD1 matching over 10 bases. Looked up from germline, CDR1 is MDHEN and CDR2 is SYDVKM. The ends lost 10 bases at V and 6 bases at J; junction bases unmatched: 14. The CDR3 runs to 16 residues. CDR3 residues: CAIHGGRQGAAGELFF. The DNA for the CDR3 is TGTGCCATCCACGGGGGGAGACAGGGGGCCGCCGGGGAGCTGTTTTTT.

This sequence joins TRBV5-3 and TRBJ2-7; 8 nucleotides match TRBD2. TRBV5-3 is given ORF status, its function remaining uncertain. There are 17 residues in the CDR3. V gave up 7 bases and J gave up 6 bases; unmatched junction bases: 21. The CDR3 DNA reads as TGTGCCAGACCCCCCCGAAAACCGCGGGAGGTTAGGTCCGAGCAGTACTTC. This encodes CARPPRKPREVRSEQYF.

The chain is built from TRBV7-8 and TRBJ2-3; the D gene is possibly TRBD2 (6 bases). The length of the CDR3 is 12 residues. The V gene lost 0 bases and the J gene lost 8 bases, with 6 bases spanning the gap. The germline CDR1 and CDR2 sequences are SGHVS and FQNEAQ. This CDR3 is CASSLAGGTQYF. The DNA of the CDR3 is TGTGCCAGCAGCTTAGCGGGAGGTACGCAGTATTTT.

J is TRBJ2-1 and V is TRBV28; D possibly corresponds to TRBD2 (5 bases). The germline CDR1 and CDR2 sequences are MDHEN and SYDVKM. The CDR3 totals 15 residues. V lost 5 bases and J lost 6, with 17 bases in between. CDR3 nucleotides: TGTGCCAGCAGTCCTCCCGGGATGGCGGGCAATGAGCAGTTCTTC. Its translation is CASSPPGMAGNEQFF.

There are a few counts of this clone. This CDR3 is CASSPQGVNTIYF. CDR3 in DNA: TGTGCCAGCTCACCACAAGGGGTAAACACCATATATTTT. The rearrangement joins TRBV18 to TRBJ1-3, with D possibly matching TRBD1 (5 bases). V lost 1 base and J 6 bases, leaving 7 bases between the germline ends. CDR1 and CDR2 (germline): KGHSH, LQKENI. The CDR3 contains 13 residues.

The V call is TRBV28, the J call TRBJ1-4; D is perhaps TRBD1 (6 bases). CDR1 and CDR2 (germline): MDHEN, SYDVKM. V lost 8 bases to trimming and J lost 8 bases, with 18 bases between them. This CDR3 has 14 residues. CDR3 DNA sequence: TGTGCCAGCCTGTTGGGGGGGGCAGGGGAAAAACTGTTTTTT. Protein sequence: CASLLGGAGEKLFF.

The rearrangement links TRBV5-1 to TRBJ2-5; 9 bases are a match to TRBD2. CDR1 SGHRS and CDR2 YFSETQ come from the germline V gene. The V and J ends lost 4 bases and 1 base, in that order; junction bases with no gene match: 8. There are 16 residues in the CDR3. CDR3 sequence: CASSGISGRVQETQYF. CDR3 DNA: TGCGCCAGCAGCGGGATTAGCGGGAGAGTCCAAGAGACCCAGTACTTC.

This sequence joins TRBV7-3 and TRBJ2-1, with TRBD2 as a possible D gene (5 bases). The CDR3 has 14 residues. Trimming shortened V by 4 bases and J by 6 bases, and 13 bases separated the two germline ends. Germline loops: CDR1 SGHTA, CDR2 FQGTGA. This chain's CDR3 is CASSSASRGNEQFF. The CDR3 DNA sequence: TGTGCCAGCAGCTCCGCTTCCCGGGGCAATGAGCAGTTCTTC.

This chain connects TRBV11-2 to TRBJ2-2; D may be TRBD1 (5 bases). The germline V gene has CDR1 SGHAT and CDR2 FQNNGV. This CDR3 comprises 15 residues. V was cut by 5 bases and J by 7 bases, with 17 bases left in between. The CDR3: CASSRGARQNGELFF. The CDR3, as DNA: TGTGCCAGCAGCCGTGGGGCTCGGCAAAACGGGGAGCTGTTTTTT.

Concerning this clone: This sample also contains other DNA sequences that code for the same CDR3. The V and J genes are TRBV5-1 and TRBJ2-7, with D unresolved. Germline CDR1 is SGHRS and CDR2 is YFSETQ. The length of the CDR3 is 12 residues. V gave up 4 bases and J gave up 1 base, with 6 bases separating them. The CDR3 loop is CASSLTSYEQYF. DNA for the CDR3: TGCGCCAGCAGCCTCACATCCTACGAGCAGTACTTC.

This rearrangement joins TRBV9 to TRBJ2-3, with a tentative D call TRBD2 (5 bases). Germline CDR1 reads SGDLS; CDR2 reads YYNGEE. Trimming stripped 5 bases from V and 6 bases from J, with 16 bases between. The CDR3 loop spans 14 amino acids. CDR3 protein: CASSNEGGRDTQYF. Written as DNA, the CDR3 is TGTGCCAGCAGTAATGAGGGCGGACGGGATACGCAGTATTTT.

The chain links TRBV29-1 to TRBJ1-4; the D gene is possibly TRBD1 (6 bases). CDR3 length equals 15 residues. Germline assignment: CDR1 SQVTM and CDR2 ANQGSEA. Trimming shortened V by 6 bases and J by 0 bases, and 14 bases separated the two germline ends. CDR3 in DNA: TGCAGCGTCTCGGGGGCGATTGCAACTAATGAAAAACTGTTTTTT. Its protein is CSVSGAIATNEKLFF. Combining the CDR3 with reference TRBV29-1 and TRBJ1-4 gives the whole variable domain SAVISQKPSRDICQRGTSLTIQCQVDSQVTMMFWYRQQPGQSLTLIATANQGSEATYESGFVIDKFPISRPNLTFSTLTVSNMSPEDSSIYLCSVSGAIATNEKLFFGSGTQLSVL.

The chain carries TRBV27 and TRBJ1-1; D not certain. The V end lost 2 bases, the J end lost 5 bases, and 6 bases lay between the germline ends. This CDR3 is 12 amino acids long. Looked up from germline, CDR1 is MNHEY and CDR2 is SMNVEV (reference sequence). CDR3 protein: CASSLQETEAFF. CDR3 DNA: TGTGCCAGCAGTTTACAGGAAACTGAAGCTTTCTTT.

CDR3 amino acids: CASTTGQRKTQYF. In DNA form, the CDR3 reads TGTGCCAGCACCACCGGACAGCGGAAGACCCAGTACTTC. This chain uses TRBV6-5 with TRBJ2-5; tentatively, D is TRBD1 (6 bases). The CDR3 has 13 residues. Germline lookup yields CDR1 MNHEY and CDR2 SVGAGI. Trimming shortened V by 7 bases and J by 6 bases, and 15 bases separated the two germline ends.

The chain couples TRBV9 to TRBJ2-1; 8 positions match TRBD2. The CDR3 covers 15 residues. The junction had 3 bases not matched to a gene; V was cut back by 3 bases and J by 1 base. Germline V gives CDR1 SGDLS, CDR2 YYNGEE. In DNA, the CDR3 is TGTGCCAGCAGCGGGGTAGCGGGATCCTACAATGAGCAGTTCTTC. This sequence encodes CASSGVAGSYNEQFF.

Comment on this clone: The sample contains more than one DNA sequence encoding this CDR3. This chain links TRBV9 with TRBJ1-1; D call uncertain. The germline V gene has CDR1 SGDLS and CDR2 YYNGEE. V was cut by 0 bases and J by 2 bases, with 5 bases left in between. The CDR3 consists of 13 residues. The CDR3 coding sequence is TGTGCCAGCAGCGTAGCACCAAACACTGAAGCTTTCTTT. It codes for CASSVAPNTEAFF.

The chain combines TRBV5-1 with TRBJ2-3, with 12 bases aligning to TRBD1. This CDR3 comprises 16 residues. V was clipped by 4 bases and J by 1 base; unmatched bases: 4. The V gene's germline CDR1 is SGHRS and CDR2 YFSETQ. CDR3 sequence reads: CASSPGTGGGTDTQYF. DNA of the CDR3: TGCGCCAGCAGCCCCGGGACAGGGGGCGGCACAGATACGCAGTATTTT.

The gene calls are TRBV18 and TRBJ1-1, with D possibly matching TRBD1 (6 bases). Germline V gene lookup returns CDR1 KGHSH and CDR2 LQKENI. The CDR3 consists of 14 residues. V gave up 0 bases and J gave up 4 bases, with 9 bases separating them. The CDR3 reads CASSPPTGVTEAFF. The CDR3 DNA reads as TGTGCCAGCTCACCACCGACAGGAGTCACTGAAGCTTTCTTT.

This sequence joins TRBV9 and TRBJ2-3; TRBD2 matches at 10 bases. V was clipped by 6 bases and J by 2 bases; unmatched bases: 3. Per germline, CDR1 SGDLS and CDR2 YYNGEE. The CDR3 contains 14 residues. DNA of the CDR3: TGTGCCAGCACCGGGACTAGCGCCACAGATACGCAGTATTTT. Translating it yields CASTGTSATDTQYF. The full variable domain, its missing parts supplied by reference TRBV9 and TRBJ2-3, is DSGVTQTPKHLITATGQRVTLRCSPRSGDLSVYWYQQSLDQGLQFLIQYYNGEERAKGNILERFSAQQFPDLHSELNLSSLELGDSALYFCASTGTSATDTQYFGPGTRLTVL.

The J gene is TRBJ1-5, the V gene TRBV15, with D hard to call. CDR3 size: 16 residues. Looked up from germline, CDR1 is LNHNV and CDR2 is YYDKDF (reference sequence). With 4 bases removed from V and 10 bases from J, the gap between germline ends came to 23 bases. In nucleotides, the CDR3 is TGTGCCACCAGCATGACATCCGTTAAACCCCTCGGACCCCAGCATTTT. Its protein is CATSMTSVKPLGPQHF.

This chain uses TRBV5-1 with TRBJ2-1; possibly TRBD2 for D (5 bases). Trimming removed 4 bases at V and 6 bases at J, with 17 bases between. In germline, CDR1 is SGHRS, CDR2 YFSETQ. This CDR3 has 15 amino acids. The CDR3 nucleotides are TGCGCCAGCAGCCCCCCCGGGGTGGCCCCCAATGAGCAGTTCTTC. Amino acid sequence: CASSPPGVAPNEQFF.

The chain is built from TRBV5-5 and TRBJ1-2, with a weak D call TRBD1 (6 bases). Per germline, CDR1 SGHKS and CDR2 YYEKEE (reference sequence). The CDR3 is 13 amino acids. V was pared by 4 bases and J by 4 bases, with 11 bases between. The CDR3 nucleotides read TGTGCCAGCAGCCCGGGACAAGCCTATGGCTACACCTTC. Encoded protein: CASSPGQAYGYTF.